The source of this T cell receptor (beta chain) is a study of post-analysis software for immune sequencing data. Across the whole study: The disease courses spanned relapsing-remitting, secondary progressive and progressive-relapsing forms of multiple sclerosis.

Comments on this clonotype: Its antigen is unidentified.

Prepared libraries of TCR beta cDNA carried unique molecular identifiers. Yield was roughly 500,000 cDNA molecules from around 0.96 to 9.9 million T cells. TCRdb processed the PCR reads anew with MiXCR; each CDR3 protein has one entry. The sample lists about 460,000 distinct CDR3 sequences, around 40% seen once, with 9.5% to 13% in the top ten. Study-wide points: Relative to controls, patients had five TRBV segments at higher frequency, with TRBV5-6, TRBV5-1 and TRBV20-1 among these. The authors found that F measure strongly co-clustered same-batch samples. In multiple sclerosis, normalized Chao1 diversity was significantly below that of controls.

V was shortened by 0 bases and J by 1 base, with 14 bases between the two germline ends. CDR1 is DFQATT and CDR2 is SNEGSKA in the germline V gene (reference sequence). This CDR3 has 16 amino acids. Sequenced input: blood. The TCR sequence derives from a girl aged 10-17 years with multiple sclerosis. The chain recombines TRBV20-1 with TRBJ2-3; D is perhaps TRBD2 (5 bases). CDR3 sequence (DNA): TGCAGTGCTAGAGATCGGTCGGGATTTCGCACAGATACGCAGTATTTT. The encoded protein is CSARDRSGFRTDTQYF.